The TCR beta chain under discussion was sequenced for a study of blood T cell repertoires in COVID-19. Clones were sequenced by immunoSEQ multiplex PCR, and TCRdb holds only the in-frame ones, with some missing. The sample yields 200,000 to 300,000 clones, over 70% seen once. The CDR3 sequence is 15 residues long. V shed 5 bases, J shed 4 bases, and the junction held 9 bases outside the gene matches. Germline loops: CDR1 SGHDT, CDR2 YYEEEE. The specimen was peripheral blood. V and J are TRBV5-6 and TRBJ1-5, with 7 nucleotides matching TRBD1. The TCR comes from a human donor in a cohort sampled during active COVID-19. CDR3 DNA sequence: TGTGCCAGCAGTTATGGACAGGCCTGGAATCAGCCCCAGCATTTT. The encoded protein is CASSYGQAWNQPQHF.